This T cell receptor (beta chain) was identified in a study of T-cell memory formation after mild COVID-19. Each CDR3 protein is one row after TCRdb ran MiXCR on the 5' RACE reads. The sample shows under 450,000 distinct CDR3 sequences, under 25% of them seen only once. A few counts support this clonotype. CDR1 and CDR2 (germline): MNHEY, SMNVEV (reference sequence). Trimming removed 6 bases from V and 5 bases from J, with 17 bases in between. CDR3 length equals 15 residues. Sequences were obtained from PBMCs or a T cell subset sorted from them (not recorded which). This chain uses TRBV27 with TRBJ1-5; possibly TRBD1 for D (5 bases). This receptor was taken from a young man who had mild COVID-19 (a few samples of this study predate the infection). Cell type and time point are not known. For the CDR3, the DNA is TGTGCCAGCAGCCTTACCGGGGGGAGGGATCAGCCCCAGCATTTT. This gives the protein CASSLTGGRDQPQHF.